A selection of T cell receptor beta chains follows, all from one sample in a study of siplizumab effects on memory and regulatory T cells. The protocol was immunoSEQ multiplex PCR, while the TCRdb copy is restricted to in-frame clones and leaves out a portion. Here the sample spans some 100,000 clones, just over 90% being singletons. Sequencing was carried out using Tregs sorted from blood. The origin of the receptors is a human donor in good health. The CDR3 runs from the conserved cysteine through the conserved F or W. The order of the fields is clone size, J gene, CDR3 length, V gene, D gene, CDR3 DNA, CDR3 protein. D genes are given only for firm matches. Expanded clones are given a class, and other clones once, few, many or no size at all.

. TRBJ1-3 16 TRBV5-6 . TGTGCCAGCAGCTTGGTCGGTTGGGTCGTCGGAAACACCATATATTTT CASSLVGWVVGNTIYF
. TRBJ2-1 20 TRBV5-1 TRBD2 TGCGCCAGCAGCCGGTTCGGGACTAGCGGGAGGGTCAGCTCCTACAATGAGCAGTTCTTC CASSRFGTSGRVSSYNEQFF
. TRBJ2-3 18 TRBV10-1 TRBD1 TGCGCCAGCAGTGAGTCCCCGGGACAGGGGGCTACGGCAGATACGCAGTATTTT CASSESPGQGATADTQYF
. TRBJ2-5 16 TRBV5-1 TRBD1 TGCGCCAGCAGCTTTGGTGGGACAGAAGGTCGGGAGACCCAGTACTTC CASSFGGTEGRETQYF
once TRBJ2-3 17 TRBV4-2 TRBD2 TGTGCCAGCAGCCAATTGAGCGGGAGGGCCGGCACAGATACGCAGTATTTT CASSQLSGRAGTDTQYF
. TRBJ2-2 14 TRBV19 TRBD2 TGTGCCAGTAGAAGGGGGGGACTAGCCGGGGAGCTGTTTTTT CASRRGGLAGELFF
. TRBJ2-2 16 TRBV2 TRBD2 TGTGCCAGCAGCCCGGGACTAGCGGGAGGCACCGGGGAGCTGTTTTTT CASSPGLAGGTGELFF
. TRBJ1-1 15 TRBV4-1 TRBD1 TGCGCCAGCAGCCCCGAAGGGACAGGGCTGAGGGAAGCTTTCTTT CASSPEGTGLREAFF
. TRBJ2-3 13 TRBV5-1 . TGCGCCAGCAGCCAAGACTACACAGATACGCAGTATTTT CASSQDYTDTQYF
. TRBJ1-4 14 TRBV11-2 TRBD1 TGTGCCAGCAGACGACAGGGAACTAATGAAAAACTGTTTTTT CASRRQGTNEKLFF
once TRBJ1-1 13 TRBV6-1 . TGTGCCACGCGACAGCACATGAACACTGAAGCTTTCTTT CATRQHMNTEAFF
. TRBJ1-6 14 TRBV7-9 . TGTGCCAGCAGCTTCGGGCAGGGGACTTCACCCCTCCACTTT CASSFGQGTSPLHF
. TRBJ2-7 14 TRBV28 TRBD1 TGTGCCAGCGTTCAGACAGGGCCCCCCTACGAGCAGTACTTC CASVQTGPPYEQYF
. TRBJ2-7 15 TRBV28 . TGTGCCAGCAGGCGGGCGGGGCCCGGGCCAGTAGAGCAGTACTTC CASRRAGPGPVEQYF
. TRBJ2-5 14 TRBV27 . TGTGCCAGCAGACCTTTGGGGGTACAAGAGACCCAGTACTTC CASRPLGVQETQYF